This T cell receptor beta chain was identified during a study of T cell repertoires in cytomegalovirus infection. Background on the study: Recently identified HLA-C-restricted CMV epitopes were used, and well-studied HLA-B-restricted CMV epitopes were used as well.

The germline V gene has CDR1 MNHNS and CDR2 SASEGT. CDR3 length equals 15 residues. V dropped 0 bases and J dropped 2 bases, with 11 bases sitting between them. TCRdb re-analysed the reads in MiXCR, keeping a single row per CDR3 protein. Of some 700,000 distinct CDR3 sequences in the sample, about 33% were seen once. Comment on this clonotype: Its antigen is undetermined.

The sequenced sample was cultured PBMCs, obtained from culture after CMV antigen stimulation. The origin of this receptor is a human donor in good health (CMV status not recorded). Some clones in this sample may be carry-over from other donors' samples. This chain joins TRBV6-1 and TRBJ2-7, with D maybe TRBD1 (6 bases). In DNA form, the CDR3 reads TGTGCCAGCAGTGAAGCGCCCACAGGGCCCTACGAGCAGTACTTC. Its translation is CASSEAPTGPYEQYF.